Presented here are 17 T cell receptor beta chains from one specimen sequenced in a study of chronic HIV infection and antiretroviral therapy. TCRdb recomputed calls from the 5' RACE reads with MiXCR, one row per CDR3 protein. Counted here are 40,000 to 50,000 distinct CDR3 sequences, about 19% occurring once; the ten biggest clones make up 2.8%. Sequences were obtained from peripheral blood. Receptors were obtained from an adult who had HIV and had not received antiretroviral therapy, or was an uninfected healthy control (not recorded which).

The rearrangement links TRBV5-1 to TRBJ2-3; 7 positions agree with TRBD1. V shed 2 bases, J shed 2 bases, and the junction held 14 bases outside the gene matches. From germline, CDR1 is SGHRS and CDR2 YFSETQ. The CDR3 consists of 18 residues. CDR3 bases: TGCGCCAGCAGCTTTTGGTCCCCGGGACAGACCTCCACAGATACGCAGTATTTT. It is translated as CASSFWSPGQTSTDTQYF.

The CDR3 DNA is TGTGCCAGCAGCTATGTCTTTTATGGCTACACCTTC. Amino acid sequence: CASSYVFYGYTF. The rearrangement links TRBV28 to TRBJ1-2, with no clear D. V was trimmed by 6 bases and J by 5 bases, leaving 10 bases between them. CDR1 MDHEN and CDR2 SYDVKM come from the germline V gene. The CDR3 has 12 residues.

V and J are TRBV12-3 or TRBV12-4 and TRBJ2-7; D is uncertain. The V and J ends lost 10 bases and 5 bases respectively, with 9 bases between them. The CDR3 covers 10 residues. DNA for the CDR3: TGTGCCACTGCCCGGGACGAGCAGTACTTC. Amino acid sequence: CATARDEQYF.

The genes are TRBV3-1 and TRBJ1-5, with a tentative D call TRBD1 (5 bases). Germline V CDR1 and CDR2: LGHDT, YNNKEL (reference sequence). The germline V and J ends were trimmed by 1 base and 9 bases, with 7 bases remaining between them. The CDR3 spans 12 residues. The CDR3, as DNA: TGTGCCAGCAGCCAAGTCGGGGGGCCCCAGCATTTT. Protein sequence: CASSQVGGPQHF.

The chain links TRBV3-1 to TRBJ1-6, with D hard to call. This CDR3 is 14 amino acids long. Trimming removed 4 bases at V and 9 bases at J, with 13 bases between. Germline V gene lookup returns CDR1 LGHDT and CDR2 YNNKEL (reference sequence). The CDR3 is CASSPQTITSPLHF. DNA for the CDR3: TGTGCCAGCAGCCCCCAAACAATTACTTCACCCCTCCACTTT.

The chain joins TRBV2 to TRBJ2-5; weak D call: TRBD2 (6 bases). Trimming shortened V by 2 bases and J by 2 bases, and 15 bases separated the two germline ends. CDR1 and CDR2 (germline): SNHLY, FYNNEI. The length of the CDR3 is 16 residues. CDR3 protein: CASSEPRRDFQETQYF. In DNA, the CDR3 is TGTGCCAGCAGTGAACCCCGCAGGGACTTTCAAGAGACCCAGTACTTC.

This clonotype turned up a few times. The chain is built from TRBV6-1 and TRBJ1-5; TRBD1 matches at 10 bases. Germline lookup yields CDR1 MNHNS and CDR2 SASEGT. Trimming took 7 bases from V and 3 from J; bases not matched to a gene: 9. This CDR3 has 16 amino acids. CDR3 DNA: TGTGCCAGCATCAGAGAGGGGACAGGGGTCAATCAGCCCCAGCATTTT. This sequence encodes CASIREGTGVNQPQHF.

The chain carries TRBV27 and TRBJ2-1; 10 bases map to TRBD2. Trimming took 5 bases from V and 3 from J; bases not matched to a gene: 4. The germline V gene has CDR1 MNHEY and CDR2 SMNVEV (reference sequence). The CDR3 sequence is 15 residues long. The CDR3 region is CASSPLAGVYNEQFF. The CDR3, as DNA: TGTGCCAGCAGTCCGCTAGCGGGAGTCTACAATGAGCAGTTCTTC.

J is TRBJ1-2 and V is TRBV4-1; TRBD1 matches 7 bases. Germline CDR1 and CDR2: MGHRA and YSYEKL. The CDR3 has 15 amino acids. V lost 1 base to trimming and J lost 4 bases; unmatched junction nucleotides: 6. CDR3 sequence (DNA): TGCGCCAGCAGCCAAGCATTGGGACAGTGCTATGGCTACACCTTC. This gives the protein CASSQALGQCYGYTF.

The chain combines TRBV20-1 with TRBJ1-2; no reliable D call. CDR3 length: 12 amino acids. Germline CDR1 is DFQATT and CDR2 is SNEGSKA (reference sequence). The germline V and J ends were trimmed by 3 bases and 7 bases, with 12 bases remaining between them. This CDR3 reads CSASPRQGGYTF. The CDR3 DNA follows: TGCAGTGCTAGCCCCCGACAAGGTGGCTACACCTTC.

This clonotype was counted at least ten times. This chain connects TRBV9 to TRBJ2-2; 9 bases align to TRBD2. The germline gives CDR1 SGDLS, CDR2 YYNGEE. The CDR3 is 18 residues long. Trimming took 0 bases from V and 7 from J; bases not matched to a gene: 13. CDR3 bases: TGTGCCAGCAGCGTAGCATCCTCCCTAGCGGGGTCTATCGGGGAGCTGTTTTTT. It is translated as CASSVASSLAGSIGELFF. Supplemented by reference TRBV9 and TRBJ2-2, the full variable domain reads DSGVTQTPKHLITATGQRVTLRCSPRSGDLSVYWYQQSLDQGLQFLIQYYNGEERAKGNILERFSAQQFPDLHSELNLSSLELGDSALYFCASSVASSLAGSIGELFFGEGSRLTVL.

This clonotype is classed as medium-sized. The chain combines TRBV25-1 with TRBJ2-5; D unclear. V was pared by 3 bases and J by 3 bases, with 2 bases between. Germline assignment: CDR1 MGHDK and CDR2 SYGVNS. CDR3 size: 11 residues. The CDR3 nucleotides read TGTGCCAGCAGTGAGGAAGAGACCCAGTACTTC. It is translated as CASSEEETQYF.

This chain joins TRBV28 and TRBJ1-1; TRBD1 matches 7 bases. Germline CDR1 MDHEN, CDR2 SYDVKM. The CDR3 has 17 residues. The ends lost 5 bases at V and 7 bases at J; junction bases unmatched: 19. CDR3 loop: CASSPLELQGPLLEAFF. The CDR3 coding sequence is TGTGCCAGCAGTCCCCTTGAGTTACAGGGGCCCTTGCTTGAAGCTTTCTTT. Full variable domain (missing parts from reference TRBV28 and TRBJ1-1): DVKVTQSSRYLVKRTGEKVFLECVQDMDHENMFWYRQDPGLGLRLIYFSYDVKMKEKGDIPEGYSVSREKKERFSLILESASTNQTSMYLCASSPLELQGPLLEAFFGQGTRLTVV.

This clonotype was counted a few times. This chain joins TRBV3-1 and TRBJ2-3; tentative D call: TRBD1 (5 bases). Germline-derived CDR1 and CDR2 are LGHDT and YNNKEL (reference sequence). The V gene lost 4 bases and the J gene lost 4 bases, with 12 bases spanning the gap. This CDR3 has 14 amino acids. Written as DNA, the CDR3 is TGTGCCAGCAGCCCGACAGTTGGCCCAGATACGCAGTATTTT. This sequence encodes CASSPTVGPDTQYF.

This clonotype has ten or more counts. The DNA for the CDR3 is TGTGCCAGCAGTCGACTAGCGGGAAACACAGATACGCAGTATTTT. This sequence encodes CASSRLAGNTDTQYF. This rearrangement joins TRBV11-2 to TRBJ2-3, with 11 positions matching TRBD2. The length of the CDR3 is 15 residues. Trimming took 6 bases from V and 2 from J; bases not matched to a gene: 4. In germline, CDR1 is SGHAT, CDR2 FQNNGV.

This clonotype was found a few times. V gene TRBV6-5 combines with J gene TRBJ2-7; no clear D. CDR1 is MNHEY and CDR2 is SVGAGI in the germline V gene. CDR3 length equals 12 residues. Trimming cost V 10 bases and J 2 bases, with 12 bases left between them. CDR3 protein: CANRATAYEQYF. CDR3 coding DNA: TGTGCCAACAGAGCAACAGCCTACGAGCAGTACTTC.

CDR3 coding DNA: TGTGCCAGCTCACCAGGGCAGGGAATATTAGATACGCAGTATTTT. Translated: CASSPGQGILDTQYF. The chain couples TRBV18 to TRBJ2-3; D might be TRBD1 (5 bases). V was cut by 2 bases and J by 5 bases, with 14 bases left in between. There are 15 residues in the CDR3. In germline, CDR1 is KGHSH, CDR2 LQKENI.